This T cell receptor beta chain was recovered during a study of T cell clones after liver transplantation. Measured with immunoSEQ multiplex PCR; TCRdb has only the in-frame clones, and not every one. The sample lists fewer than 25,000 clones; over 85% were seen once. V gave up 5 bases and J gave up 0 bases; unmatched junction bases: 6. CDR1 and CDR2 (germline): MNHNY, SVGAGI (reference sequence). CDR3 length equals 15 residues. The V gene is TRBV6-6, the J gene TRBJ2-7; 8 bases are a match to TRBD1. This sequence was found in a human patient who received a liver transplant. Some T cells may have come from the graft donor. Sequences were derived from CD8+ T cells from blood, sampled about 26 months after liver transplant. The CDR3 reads CASSPTGTGSYEQYF. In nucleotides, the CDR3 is TGTGCCAGCAGTCCAACCGGGACAGGCTCCTACGAGCAGTACTTC.